Following are 32 T cell receptor beta chains from one sample sequenced in a study of CD8 T cells in Susac syndrome. Reverse transcription of about 0.45 to 1 ug RNA was performed with random hexamers. Each CDR3 protein is one row after TCRdb ran MiXCR on the immunoSEQ multiplex PCR reads. The sample consists of some 200,000 distinct CDR3 sequences, 95% of them appearing once. Sequencing used CD8+ T cells from PBMCs. The receptors shown here come from a human donor with Susac syndrome.

The chain employs TRBV9 and TRBJ2-5; 9 bases match TRBD2. The CDR3 spans 15 residues. CDR1 and CDR2 from the germline V gene are SGDLS and YYNGEE. V lost 3 bases and J lost 5; bases outside the gene matches: 8. The CDR3 DNA reads as TGTGCCAGCAGCGGCTTTAGCGGGAGTTTGGAGACCCAGTACTTC. This codes for CASSGFSGSLETQYF.

This clonotype was seen a single time. This chain links TRBV4-1 with TRBJ2-7; the D is unclear. Trimming left V 0 bases short and J 0 bases short, with 9 bases between. Germline CDR1 MGHRA, CDR2 YSYEKL. The CDR3 is made up of 15 amino acids. The CDR3 here is CASSQEGISSYEQYF. For the CDR3, the DNA is TGCGCCAGCAGCCAAGAGGGGATAAGCTCCTACGAGCAGTACTTC.

The gene calls are TRBV3-1 and TRBJ2-2; D is uncertain. Germline V gene data show CDR1 as LGHDT and CDR2 as YNNKEL (reference sequence). Trimming took off 0 bases at V and 3 bases at J, with 5 bases between the two ends. There are 14 residues in the CDR3. CDR3 residues: CASSQEPDTGELFF. The CDR3 bases are TGTGCCAGCAGCCAAGAGCCAGACACCGGGGAGCTGTTTTTT.

This chain joins TRBV5-6 and TRBJ2-2; no definite D call. This CDR3 comprises 14 residues. Between the trimmed V and J ends, which lost 5 bases and 2 bases, there was a span of 10 bases. Germline loops: CDR1 SGHDT, CDR2 YYEEEE. CDR3 in DNA: TGTGCCAGCAGTCTCAACAGTAACACCGGGGAGCTGTTTTTT. Protein: CASSLNSNTGELFF.

The chain links TRBV5-1 to TRBJ2-6, with 7 bases aligning to TRBD1. The CDR3 has 18 amino acids. The germline V gene has CDR1 SGHRS and CDR2 YFSETQ. Unmatched junction bases numbered 7, after V lost 1 base and J lost 0 bases. The CDR3 is CASSLQDRAASGANVLTF. The CDR3 DNA reads TGCGCCAGCAGCTTGCAAGACAGGGCGGCCTCTGGGGCCAACGTCCTGACTTTC.

This clonotype has only a few counts. The J gene is TRBJ2-7, the V gene TRBV29-1; 7 bases are a match to TRBD1. V was clipped by 6 bases and J by 0 bases; unmatched bases: 5. The CDR3 covers 13 residues. Germline values: CDR1 SQVTM, CDR2 ANQGSEA. The chain's CDR3 is CSVGTDSSYEQYF. CDR3 DNA: TGCAGCGTGGGGACAGACTCCTCCTACGAGCAGTACTTC.

The chain employs TRBV28 and TRBJ2-1; perhaps TRBD1 as D (6 bases). This CDR3 is 17 amino acids long. Deletions cut 6 bases from V and 0 bases from J, with 18 bases between. Per the germline V gene, CDR1 is MDHEN and CDR2 is SYDVKM. DNA for the CDR3: TGTGCCAGCAGGCCCTTGGGTCAGGACAGCTCCTACAATGAGCAGTTCTTC. Translating gives CASRPLGQDSSYNEQFF.

The chain links TRBV20-1 to TRBJ2-7; D may be TRBD1 (5 bases). Trimming took off 2 bases at V and 3 bases at J, with 8 bases between the two ends. CDR3 length equals 12 residues. Germline V gives CDR1 DFQATT, CDR2 SNEGSKA (reference sequence). DNA of the CDR3: TGCAGTGCTAGACGACAGAACTACGAGCAGTACTTC. Its protein product is CSARRQNYEQYF.

The CDR3 sequence: CASDPDLAHNQPQHF. The CDR3 nucleotides read TGTGCCAGCGACCCAGACTTAGCCCACAATCAGCCCCAGCATTTT. V is TRBV6-1 and J is TRBJ1-5, with unresolved D. Germline lookup yields CDR1 MNHNS and CDR2 SASEGT. The CDR3 covers 15 residues. Trimming shortened V by 8 bases and J by 3 bases, and 17 bases separated the two germline ends.

The chain couples TRBV9 to TRBJ2-1, with TRBD2 matching over 9 bases. CDR1 and CDR2 from the germline V gene are SGDLS and YYNGEE. Germline trimming cut 0 bases from V and 9 bases from J; bases unmatched to any gene: 7. This CDR3 region has 15 residues. The CDR3 spells CASSVVAGGPTEQFF. The CDR3 DNA follows: TGTGCCAGCAGCGTAGTTGCGGGGGGGCCGACTGAGCAGTTCTTC.

This clonotype was picked up a small number of times. The gene calls are TRBV6-6 and TRBJ2-7; the D gene could be TRBD1 or TRBD2 (5 bases each). This CDR3 is 12 amino acids long. Germline-derived CDR1 and CDR2 are MNHNY and SVGAGI (reference sequence). Trimming took 6 bases from V and 4 from J, leaving 10 bases between them. The CDR3 nucleotides read TGTGCCAGCAGGGATGGGGGTTACGAGCAGTACTTC. Protein sequence: CASRDGGYEQYF.

CDR3 loop: CASSYDGGGADTTSYGYTF. The CDR3 coding sequence is TGTGCCAGCAGTTACGATGGAGGGGGCGCGGATACCACGAGCTATGGCTACACCTTC. The chain combines TRBV6-5 with TRBJ1-2, with 7 bases that match TRBD1. V gave up 2 bases and J gave up 4 bases; unmatched junction bases: 19. CDR3 size: 19 residues. Germline assignment: CDR1 MNHEY and CDR2 SVGAGI.

V is TRBV7-9 and J is TRBJ1-1, with 9 bases that match TRBD1. The germline gives CDR1 SEHNR, CDR2 FQNEAQ (reference sequence). CDR3 length: 14 residues. The V gene end was trimmed by 5 bases and the J gene end by 3 bases; junction bases not matched to a gene: 4. CDR3 in DNA: TGTGCCAGCAGCGCCCGGGACAGGGACACTGAAGCTTTCTTT. Translating it yields CASSARDRDTEAFF.

The chain carries TRBV12-5 and TRBJ1-4; tentative D call: TRBD1 (6 bases). V shed 1 base and J shed 4 bases, with 10 bases lying between them. The germline V gene has CDR1 LGHNT and CDR2 FRNRAP. The length of the CDR3 is 15 residues. The CDR3 nucleotides read TGTGCTAGTGGTTTGGACAGGGTTGATAATGAAAAACTGTTTTTT. Amino acid sequence: CASGLDRVDNEKLFF.

V and J are TRBV5-6 and TRBJ1-5; 9 nucleotides match TRBD1. The CDR3 consists of 15 residues. V trimming: 0 bases; J trimming: 6 bases; junction bases outside the gene matches: 4. Germline lookup yields CDR1 SGHDT and CDR2 YYEEEE. CDR3 sequence: CASSLALQGAQPQHF. The CDR3 nucleotides read TGTGCCAGCAGCTTGGCCTTACAGGGGGCTCAGCCCCAGCATTTT.

The chain couples TRBV13 to TRBJ1-3; TRBD1 matches 8 bases. The CDR3 is 16 residues long. CDR1 and CDR2 (germline): PRHDT, FYEKMQ (reference sequence). After removal of 3 bases from V and 4 bases from J, the junction contained 8 bases not matched to a gene. As DNA, the CDR3 is TGTGCCAGCAGCTTCGGGGGCGACAGGGGAGGAAACACCATATATTTT. This encodes CASSFGGDRGGNTIYF.

The chain combines TRBV20-1 with TRBJ1-2, with D possibly matching TRBD1 (5 bases). Germline V gene data show CDR1 as DFQATT and CDR2 as SNEGSKA (reference sequence). This CDR3 is built from 14 residues. The V and J ends lost 0 bases and 3 bases respectively, with 11 bases between them. As DNA, the CDR3 is TGCAGTGCTAGAGATACTGGGGGATACTATGGCTACACCTTC. Its protein is CSARDTGGYYGYTF.

The chain has TRBV2 and TRBJ1-2; D is unresolved. CDR3 size: 12 residues. The germline CDR1 and CDR2 sequences are SNHLY and FYNNEI. Trimming took 6 bases from V and 8 from J, leaving 13 bases between them. The CDR3 DNA reads as TGTGCCAGCAGCCGGTGGTTAAGGGGCTACACCTTC. It translates to CASSRWLRGYTF.

V is TRBV5-6 and J is TRBJ1-1; the match to TRBD1 covers 7 bases. Germline-derived CDR1 and CDR2 are SGHDT and YYEEEE. The CDR3 is 15 residues long. V lost 1 base to trimming and J lost 4 bases; unmatched junction nucleotides: 7. The CDR3, as DNA: TGTGCCAGCAGCTTGCTGCAGGGGGAGGTCACTGAAGCTTTCTTT. Its translation is CASSLLQGEVTEAFF.

This chain uses TRBV5-1 with TRBJ1-2; D is perhaps TRBD1 (5 bases). The CDR3 has 13 amino acids. The germline V and J ends were trimmed by 0 bases and 5 bases, with 8 bases remaining between them. Germline CDR1 and CDR2: SGHRS and YFSETQ. The CDR3 sequence: CASSLASGYGYTF. Here the CDR3 DNA reads TGCGCCAGCAGCTTGGCCTCAGGGTATGGCTACACCTTC.

The chain uses TRBV18 and TRBJ2-7; D is undetermined. The CDR3 runs to 13 residues. Germline V CDR1 and CDR2: KGHSH, LQKENI. The V end lost 3 bases, the J end lost 2 bases, and 8 bases lay between the germline ends. CDR3 region: CASSPPSTYEQYF. The CDR3 DNA reads TGTGCCAGCTCACCTCCCAGCACCTACGAGCAGTACTTC.

J is TRBJ1-2 and V is TRBV3-1, with D possibly TRBD1 on 6 matching bases. Trimming removed 1 base at V and 5 bases at J, with 14 bases between. CDR1 is LGHDT, CDR2 YNNKEL, per germline (reference sequence). CDR3 length: 15 amino acids. CDR3 nucleotides: TGTGCCAGCAGCCAAGTGCAACAGGGAGAGTATGGCTACACCTTC. Translating gives CASSQVQQGEYGYTF.

This chain uses TRBV13 with TRBJ2-1, with D unresolved. V lost 1 base, J lost 8 bases, and 6 bases lay in between. The CDR3 loop spans 12 amino acids. Germline V gene lookup returns CDR1 PRHDT and CDR2 FYEKMQ (reference sequence). Here the CDR3 DNA reads TGTGCCAGCAGCTTAGTTAGAGATGAGCAGTTCTTC. It translates to CASSLVRDEQFF.

Concerning this clonotype: Relative to the germline gene, one junction end is altered; a read error may explain this. CDR3 amino acids: CASSLESGVKNF. The CDR3 coding sequence is TGCGCCAGCAGCTTGGAGTCAGGGGTTAAGAACTTC. This chain connects TRBV5-1 to TRBJ2-4, with a possible D match to TRBD1 (6 bases). The germline CDR1 and CDR2 sequences are SGHRS and YFSETQ. The CDR3 runs 12 residues.

V and J are TRBV4-2 and TRBJ2-7, with D tentatively TRBD2 (6 bases). Looked up from germline, CDR1 is LGHNA and CDR2 is YNFKEQ. CDR3 size: 16 residues. Trimming took off 0 bases at V and 4 bases at J, with 16 bases between the two ends. CDR3: CASSQDSAGEVYEQYF. In nucleotides, the CDR3 is TGTGCCAGCAGCCAAGATTCGGCCGGGGAGGTGTACGAGCAGTACTTC.

The CDR3 DNA reads TGTGCCAGCAGCTCAAAAGGGAATGGCTACACCTTC. Translating gives CASSSKGNGYTF. The chain couples TRBV5-4 to TRBJ1-2; D is ambiguous. The CDR3 consists of 12 residues. Germline CDR1 SGHNT, CDR2 YYREEE (reference sequence). Trimming took 3 bases from V and 6 from J, leaving 9 bases between them.

The chain recombines TRBV7-9 with TRBJ2-2, with D perhaps matching TRBD1 (6 bases). Germline CDR1 SEHNR, CDR2 FQNEAQ (reference sequence). V dropped 5 bases and J dropped 0 bases, with 13 bases sitting between them. CDR3 length: 16 residues. As DNA, the CDR3 is TGTGCCAGCAGCGTCAGACAGGAGACGAACACCGGGGAGCTGTTTTTT. Protein: CASSVRQETNTGELFF. Supplemented by reference TRBV7-9 and TRBJ2-2, the full variable domain reads DTGVSQNPRHKITKRGQNVTFRCDPISEHNRLYWYRQTLGQGPEFLTYFQNEAQLEKSRLLSDRFSAERPKGSFSTLEIQRTEQGDSAMYLCASSVRQETNTGELFFGEGSRLTVL.

The chain uses TRBV6-1 and TRBJ1-6; D is undetermined. Germline V gene lookup returns CDR1 MNHNS and CDR2 SASEGT. The CDR3 sequence is 16 residues long. Trimming cost V 0 bases and J 7 bases, with 13 bases left between them. As DNA, the CDR3 is TGTGCCAGCAGTGAAGCGCCAGGAGCCCAAAATTCACCCCTCCACTTT. Translated: CASSEAPGAQNSPLHF.

The chain uses TRBV27 and TRBJ2-1, with TRBD1 matching over 10 bases. With V trimmed by 4 bases and J by 5 bases, 5 bases remained unmatched. CDR1 MNHEY and CDR2 SMNVEV come from the germline V gene (reference sequence). This CDR3 comprises 15 residues. The CDR3 loop reads CASSSPGTGDNEQFF. In nucleotides, the CDR3 is TGTGCCAGCAGTTCCCCCGGGACAGGGGACAATGAGCAGTTCTTC.

This chain uses TRBV4-2 with TRBJ1-1, with a possible D match to TRBD1 (6 bases). The CDR3 runs to 16 residues. Germline assignment: CDR1 LGHNA and CDR2 YNFKEQ. V lost 1 base and J 5 bases, leaving 17 bases between the germline ends. The CDR3 region has the DNA TGTGCCAGCAGCCAAGTTGCGGTTCAGGGGTCTACTGAAGCTTTCTTT. It codes for CASSQVAVQGSTEAFF.

The V gene is TRBV5-1, the J gene TRBJ2-1; 10 nucleotides agree with TRBD2. Looked up from germline, CDR1 is SGHRS and CDR2 is YFSETQ. This CDR3 comprises 16 residues. With V trimmed by 5 bases and J by 1 base, 6 bases remained unmatched. CDR3 region: CASRLTSGVSYNEQFF. CDR3 DNA: TGCGCCAGCAGACTTACTAGCGGGGTATCCTACAATGAGCAGTTCTTC.

V gene TRBV20-1 combines with J gene TRBJ1-5, with 10 bases lining up with TRBD1. The V gene's germline CDR1 is DFQATT and CDR2 SNEGSKA (reference sequence). V lost 0 bases and J lost 7; bases outside the gene matches: 3. The CDR3 runs 14 residues. Here the CDR3 reads CSARDDRGRQPQHF. The CDR3 region has the DNA TGCAGTGCTAGAGACGACAGGGGGCGACAGCCCCAGCATTTT.